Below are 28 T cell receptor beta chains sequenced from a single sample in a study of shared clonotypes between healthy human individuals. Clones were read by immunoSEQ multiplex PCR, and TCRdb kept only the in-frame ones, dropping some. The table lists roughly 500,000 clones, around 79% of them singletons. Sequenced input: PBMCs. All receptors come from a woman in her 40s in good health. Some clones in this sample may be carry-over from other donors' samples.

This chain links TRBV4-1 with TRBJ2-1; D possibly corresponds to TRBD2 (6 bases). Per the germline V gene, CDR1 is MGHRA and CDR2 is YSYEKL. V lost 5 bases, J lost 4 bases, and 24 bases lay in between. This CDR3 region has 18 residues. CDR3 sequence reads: CASSYTPAGGMGYNEQFF. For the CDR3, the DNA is TGCGCCAGCAGCTACACCCCGGCGGGCGGGATGGGATACAATGAGCAGTTCTTC.

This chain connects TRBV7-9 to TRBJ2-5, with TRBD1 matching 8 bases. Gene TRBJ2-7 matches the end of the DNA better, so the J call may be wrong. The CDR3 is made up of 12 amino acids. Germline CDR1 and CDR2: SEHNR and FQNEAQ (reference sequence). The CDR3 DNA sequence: TGTGCCCTCGGACAGGGAAAGGGCGAGCAGTACTTC. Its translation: CALGQGKGEQYF.

CDR3 region: CASSFWGQYQETQYF. DNA of the CDR3: TGTGCCAGCAGTTTCTGGGGACAGTACCAAGAGACCCAGTACTTC. The gene calls are TRBV28 and TRBJ2-5, with 7 bases matching TRBD1. The CDR3 runs to 15 residues. J lost 0 bases, V lost 3 bases, and 4 bases had no gene match. From germline, CDR1 is MDHEN and CDR2 SYDVKM.

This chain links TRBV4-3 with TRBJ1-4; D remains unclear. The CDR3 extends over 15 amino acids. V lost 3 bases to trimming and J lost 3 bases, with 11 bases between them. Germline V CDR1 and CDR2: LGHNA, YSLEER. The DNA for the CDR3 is TGCGCCAGCAGCCAGAGACGCGCGGCTAATGAAAAACTGTTTTTT. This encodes CASSQRRAANEKLFF.

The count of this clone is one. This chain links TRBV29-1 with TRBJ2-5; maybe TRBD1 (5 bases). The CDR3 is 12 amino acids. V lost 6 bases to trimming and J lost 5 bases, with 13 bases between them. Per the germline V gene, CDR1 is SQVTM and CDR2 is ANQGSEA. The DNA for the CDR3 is TGCAGCGTCCGCAGGGTCGGGGAGACCCAGTACTTC. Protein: CSVRRVGETQYF.

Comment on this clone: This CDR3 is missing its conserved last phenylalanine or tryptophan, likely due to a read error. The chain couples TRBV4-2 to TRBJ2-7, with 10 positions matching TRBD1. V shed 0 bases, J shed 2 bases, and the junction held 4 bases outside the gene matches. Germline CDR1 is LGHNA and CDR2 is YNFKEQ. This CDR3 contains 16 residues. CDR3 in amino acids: CASSQEGQGITYEQYS. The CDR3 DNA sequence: TGTGCCAGCAGCCAAGAGGGACAGGGGATAACCTACGAGCAGTACTCC.

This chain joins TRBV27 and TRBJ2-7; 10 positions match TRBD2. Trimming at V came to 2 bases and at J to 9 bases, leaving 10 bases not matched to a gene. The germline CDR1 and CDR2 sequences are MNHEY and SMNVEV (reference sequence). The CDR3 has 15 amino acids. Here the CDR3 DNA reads TGTGCCAGCAGTTTAGCTCTAGCGGGAGTGTTAGGGCAGTACTTC. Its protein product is CASSLALAGVLGQYF.

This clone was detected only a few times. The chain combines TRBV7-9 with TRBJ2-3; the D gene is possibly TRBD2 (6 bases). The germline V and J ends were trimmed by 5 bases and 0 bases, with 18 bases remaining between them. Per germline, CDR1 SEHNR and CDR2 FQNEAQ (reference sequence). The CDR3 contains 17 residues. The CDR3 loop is CASSPPPTGLSTDTQYF. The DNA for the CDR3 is TGTGCCAGCAGCCCCCCCCCAACGGGACTGAGCACAGATACGCAGTATTTT.

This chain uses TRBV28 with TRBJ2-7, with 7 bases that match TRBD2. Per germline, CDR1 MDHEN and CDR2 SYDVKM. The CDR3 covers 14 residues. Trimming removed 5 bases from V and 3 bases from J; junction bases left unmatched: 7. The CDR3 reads CASSGPGLNYEQYF. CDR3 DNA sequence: TGTGCCAGCAGTGGGCCGGGACTAAACTACGAGCAGTACTTC.

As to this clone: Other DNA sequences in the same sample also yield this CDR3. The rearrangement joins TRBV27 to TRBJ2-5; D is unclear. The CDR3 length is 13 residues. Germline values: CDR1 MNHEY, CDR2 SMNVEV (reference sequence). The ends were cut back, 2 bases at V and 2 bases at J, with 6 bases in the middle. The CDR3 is CASSLVGQETQYF. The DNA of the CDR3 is TGTGCCAGCAGTTTAGTAGGACAAGAGACCCAGTACTTC.

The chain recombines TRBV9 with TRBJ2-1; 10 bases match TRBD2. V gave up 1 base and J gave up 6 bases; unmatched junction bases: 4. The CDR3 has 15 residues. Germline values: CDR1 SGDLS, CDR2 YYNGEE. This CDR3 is CASSVIAGGPNEQFF. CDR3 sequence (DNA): TGTGCCAGCAGCGTAATAGCGGGAGGTCCCAATGAGCAGTTCTTC.

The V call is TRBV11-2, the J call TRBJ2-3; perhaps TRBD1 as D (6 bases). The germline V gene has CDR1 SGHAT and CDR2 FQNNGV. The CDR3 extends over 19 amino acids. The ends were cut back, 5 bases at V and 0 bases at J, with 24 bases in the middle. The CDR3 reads CASSPRASDRPYSTDTQYF. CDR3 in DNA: TGTGCCAGCAGCCCTAGGGCCTCGGACAGACCCTACAGCACAGATACGCAGTATTTT. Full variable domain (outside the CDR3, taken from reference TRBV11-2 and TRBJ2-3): EAGVAQSPRYKIIEKRQSVAFWCNPISGHATLYWYQQILGQGPKLLIQFQNNGVVDDSQLPKDRFSAERLKGVDSTLKIQPAKLEDSAVYLCASSPRASDRPYSTDTQYFGPGTRLTVL.

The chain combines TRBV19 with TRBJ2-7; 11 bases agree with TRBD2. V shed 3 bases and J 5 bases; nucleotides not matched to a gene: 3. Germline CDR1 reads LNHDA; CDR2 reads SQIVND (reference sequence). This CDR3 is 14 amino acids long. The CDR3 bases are TGTGCCAGTAGTATCACTAGCGGGAGCCACGAGCAGTACTTC. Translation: CASSITSGSHEQYF.

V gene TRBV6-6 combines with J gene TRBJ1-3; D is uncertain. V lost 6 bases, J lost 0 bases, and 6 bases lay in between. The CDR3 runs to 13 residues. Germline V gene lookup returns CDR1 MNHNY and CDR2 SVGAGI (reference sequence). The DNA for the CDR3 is TGTGCCAGCAGCAGTGGCTCTGGAAACACCATATATTTT. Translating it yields CASSSGSGNTIYF.

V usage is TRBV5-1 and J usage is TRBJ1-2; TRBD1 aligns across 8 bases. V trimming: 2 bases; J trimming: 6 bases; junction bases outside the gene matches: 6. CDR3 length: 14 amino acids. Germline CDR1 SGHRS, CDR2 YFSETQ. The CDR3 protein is CASSLSTGGDGYTF. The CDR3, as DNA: TGCGCCAGCAGCTTATCCACAGGGGGGGATGGCTACACCTTC. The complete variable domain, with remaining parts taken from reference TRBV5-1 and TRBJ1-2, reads KAGVTQTPRYLIKTRGQQVTLSCSPISGHRSVSWYQQTPGQGLQFLFEYFSETQRNKGNFPGRFSGRQFSNSRSEMNVSTLELGDSALYLCASSLSTGGDGYTFGSGTRLTVV.

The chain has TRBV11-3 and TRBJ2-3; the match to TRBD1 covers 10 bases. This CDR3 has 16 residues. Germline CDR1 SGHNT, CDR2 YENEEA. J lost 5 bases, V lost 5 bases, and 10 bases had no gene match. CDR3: CASSTRQGAGIDTQYF. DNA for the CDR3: TGTGCCAGCAGCACCAGACAGGGGGCAGGGATAGATACGCAGTATTTT.

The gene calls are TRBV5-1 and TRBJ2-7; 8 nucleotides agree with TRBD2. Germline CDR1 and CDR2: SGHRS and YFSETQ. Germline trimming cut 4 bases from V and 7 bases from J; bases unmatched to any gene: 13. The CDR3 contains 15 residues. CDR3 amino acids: CASSPGAGAGGEQYF. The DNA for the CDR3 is TGCGCCAGCAGCCCGGGAGCGGGAGCGGGTGGGGAGCAGTACTTC.

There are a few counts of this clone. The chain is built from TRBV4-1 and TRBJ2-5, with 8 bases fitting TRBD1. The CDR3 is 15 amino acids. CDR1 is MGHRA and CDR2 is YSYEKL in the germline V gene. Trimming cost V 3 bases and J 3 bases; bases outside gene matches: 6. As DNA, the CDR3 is TGCGCCAGCAGCCACCTCACGGACAGGGAAGAGACCCAGTACTTC. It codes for CASSHLTDREETQYF.

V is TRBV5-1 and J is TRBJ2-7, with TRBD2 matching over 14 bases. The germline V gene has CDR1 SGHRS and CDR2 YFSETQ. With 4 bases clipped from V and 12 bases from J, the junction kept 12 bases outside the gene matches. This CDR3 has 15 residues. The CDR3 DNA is TGCGCCAGCAGCCCCGGGACTAGCGGGGGCCGGACGGGGTACTTC. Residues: CASSPGTSGGRTGYF.

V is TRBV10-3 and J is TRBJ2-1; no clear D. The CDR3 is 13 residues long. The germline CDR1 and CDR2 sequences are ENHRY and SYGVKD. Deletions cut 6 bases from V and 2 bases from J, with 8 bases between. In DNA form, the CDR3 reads TGTGCCATCAGAGGAATCGCCTACAATGAGCAGTTCTTC. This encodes CAIRGIAYNEQFF.

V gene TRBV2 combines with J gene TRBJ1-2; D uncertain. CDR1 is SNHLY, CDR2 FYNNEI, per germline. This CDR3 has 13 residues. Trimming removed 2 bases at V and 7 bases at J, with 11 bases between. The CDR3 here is CASSESAPGGYTF. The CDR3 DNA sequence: TGTGCCAGCAGTGAAAGCGCGCCGGGTGGCTACACCTTC.

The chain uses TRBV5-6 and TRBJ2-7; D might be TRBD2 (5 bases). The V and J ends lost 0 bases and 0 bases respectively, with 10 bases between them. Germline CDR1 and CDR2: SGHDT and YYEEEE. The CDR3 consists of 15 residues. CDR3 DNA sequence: TGTGCCAGCAGCTTGGGACTACATCCCTCCTACGAGCAGTACTTC. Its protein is CASSLGLHPSYEQYF.

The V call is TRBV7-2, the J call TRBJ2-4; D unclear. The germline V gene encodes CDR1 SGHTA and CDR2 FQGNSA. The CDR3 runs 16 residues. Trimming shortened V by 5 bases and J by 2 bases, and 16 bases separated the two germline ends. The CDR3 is CASSTIRGFTKNIQYF. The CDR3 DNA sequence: TGTGCCAGCAGCACAATACGTGGGTTCACCAAAAACATTCAGTACTTC.

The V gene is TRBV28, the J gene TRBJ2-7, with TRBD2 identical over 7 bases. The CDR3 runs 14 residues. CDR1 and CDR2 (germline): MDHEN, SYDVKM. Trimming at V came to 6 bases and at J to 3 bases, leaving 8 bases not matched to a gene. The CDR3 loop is CASSSPSGYYEQYF. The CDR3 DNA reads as TGTGCCAGCAGCTCCCCTAGCGGCTACTACGAGCAGTACTTC. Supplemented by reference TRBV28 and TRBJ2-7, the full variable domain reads DVKVTQSSRYLVKRTGEKVFLECVQDMDHENMFWYRQDPGLGLRLIYFSYDVKMKEKGDIPEGYSVSREKKERFSLILESASTNQTSMYLCASSSPSGYYEQYFGPGTRLTVT.

The chain's CDR3 is CASSVRGYFPDTQYF. CDR3 DNA: TGTGCCAGCAGCGTCCGTGGCTACTTTCCCGATACGCAGTATTTT. The chain has TRBV9 and TRBJ2-3; D unclear. Germline CDR1 SGDLS, CDR2 YYNGEE. Trimming left V 2 bases short and J 6 bases short, with 16 bases between. The CDR3 has 15 residues.

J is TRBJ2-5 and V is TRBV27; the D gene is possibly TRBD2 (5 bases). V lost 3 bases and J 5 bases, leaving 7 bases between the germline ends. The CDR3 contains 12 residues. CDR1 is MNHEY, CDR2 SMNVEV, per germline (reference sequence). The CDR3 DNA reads TGTGCCAGCAGTTTGACGGGGGAGACCCAGTACTTC. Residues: CASSLTGETQYF.

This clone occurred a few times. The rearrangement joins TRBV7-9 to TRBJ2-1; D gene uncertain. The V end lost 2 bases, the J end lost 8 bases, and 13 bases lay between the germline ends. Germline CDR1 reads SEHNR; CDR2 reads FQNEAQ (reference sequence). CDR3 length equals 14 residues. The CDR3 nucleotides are TGTGCCAGCAGCTTAAGCTTAGGGCAACATGAGCAGTTCTTC. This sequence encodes CASSLSLGQHEQFF. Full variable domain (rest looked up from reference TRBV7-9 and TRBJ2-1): DTGVSQNPRHKITKRGQNVTFRCDPISEHNRLYWYRQTLGQGPEFLTYFQNEAQLEKSRLLSDRFSAERPKGSFSTLEIQRTEQGDSAMYLCASSLSLGQHEQFFGPGTRLTVL.

This chain's CDR3 is CASNAISRTGELFF. Written as DNA, the CDR3 is TGCGCCAGCAATGCTATTAGCAGGACCGGGGAGCTGTTTTTT. The chain employs TRBV10-2 and TRBJ2-2; D gene ambiguous. Germline V gene sequence: CDR1 WSHSY, CDR2 SAAADI. V dropped 7 bases and J dropped 5 bases, with 14 bases sitting between them. The length of the CDR3 is 14 residues.